Following are 27 T cell receptor beta chains from one sample sequenced in a study of identical twins. Via MiXCR, TCRdb re-called the 5' RACE reads, giving one row per CDR3 protein. This table holds roughly 1.6 million distinct CDR3 sequences, around a third found once. The specimen was cord blood. The receptors were sampled from a newborn girl in good health.

V gene TRBV2 combines with J gene TRBJ2-1, with D uncertain. Germline CDR1 reads SNHLY; CDR2 reads FYNNEI. Trimming cost V 2 bases and J 0 bases, with 14 bases left between them. The length of the CDR3 is 17 residues. The CDR3 DNA is TGTGCCAGCAGTGAATCCCCGGGCTTCCGCTCCTACAATGAGCAGTTCTTC. Protein: CASSESPGFRSYNEQFF.

In its sample, this clonotype was seen many times. The CDR3 region has the DNA TGTGCCAGCAGCGTAACGGGGGGGGCCTCCTACAATGAGCAGTTCTTC. Protein product: CASSVTGGASYNEQFF. J is TRBJ2-1 and V is TRBV9; 8 bases are a match to TRBD2. The J segment lost 0 bases and the V segment lost 1 base, leaving 3 bases of the junction unmatched. Germline V gene sequence: CDR1 SGDLS, CDR2 YYNGEE. The CDR3 has 16 amino acids.

V is TRBV28 and J is TRBJ2-5; 9 nucleotides agree with TRBD1. J lost 11 bases, V lost 10 bases, and 17 bases had no gene match. CDR3 size: 14 residues. CDR1 is MDHEN and CDR2 is SYDVKM in the germline V gene. The CDR3 DNA sequence: TGTGCCACTAAGGGGACAGGGCCTTCAAAGGGGCAGTACTTC. This sequence encodes CATKGTGPSKGQYF.

This clonotype has a handful of counts. J is TRBJ2-1 and V is TRBV6-6; a weak D match, TRBD2 (6 bases). Germline CDR1 reads MNHNY; CDR2 reads SVGAGI (reference sequence). There are 15 residues in the CDR3. Trimming cost V 6 bases and J 4 bases, with 16 bases left between them. The CDR3 reads CASSRVRDSYNEQFF. CDR3 bases: TGTGCCAGCAGCCGAGTGCGGGACTCTTACAATGAGCAGTTCTTC.

J is TRBJ2-3 and V is TRBV20-1; D perhaps matches TRBD1 (6 bases). There are 14 residues in the CDR3. Trimming removed 0 bases from V and 0 bases from J, with 7 bases in between. Germline V gene data show CDR1 as DFQATT and CDR2 as SNEGSKA (reference sequence). CDR3: CSARERGSTDTQYF. In nucleotides, the CDR3 is TGCAGTGCTAGAGAGAGGGGGAGCACAGATACGCAGTATTTT.

This clonotype was detected a few times. A read error may be the cause here, since a much bigger clone is one base away. This chain connects TRBV20-1 to TRBJ1-2, with D possibly being TRBD1 (5 bases). CDR1 is DFQATT and CDR2 is SNEGSKA in the germline V gene (reference sequence). Trimming pared 5 bases from V and 2 bases from J, leaving 6 bases between. CDR3 length equals 11 residues. CDR3 loop: CSAWDNYGYTF. The CDR3 DNA reads as TGCAGTGCTTGGGACAACTATGGCTACACCTTC.

The chain is built from TRBV20-1 and TRBJ1-2; maybe TRBD1 (6 bases). Trimming pared 0 bases from V and 8 bases from J, leaving 10 bases between. The CDR3 sequence is 12 residues long. Germline V gene sequence: CDR1 DFQATT, CDR2 SNEGSKA (reference sequence). This CDR3 reads CSAREKGEGYTF. As DNA, the CDR3 is TGCAGTGCTAGAGAGAAGGGGGAGGGCTACACCTTC.

This clonotype was detected ten times or more. The V gene is TRBV10-3, the J gene TRBJ2-1, with 13 bases identical to TRBD2. The CDR3 spans 14 residues. In germline, CDR1 is ENHRY, CDR2 SYGVKD. Trimming at V came to 7 bases and at J to 7 bases, leaving 4 bases not matched to a gene. CDR3: CAIMGLAGLNEQFF. The CDR3 DNA reads TGTGCCATCATGGGACTAGCGGGGTTAAATGAGCAGTTCTTC.

This clonotype has only a few counts. The rearrangement links TRBV29-1 to TRBJ2-2; D not resolved. CDR1 is SQVTM and CDR2 is ANQGSEA in the germline V gene. The CDR3 totals 14 residues. The germline V and J ends were trimmed by 3 bases and 3 bases, with 11 bases remaining between them. Here the CDR3 DNA reads TGCAGCGTTGATAAAGGGCTTTACACCGGGGAGCTGTTTTTT. Translated: CSVDKGLYTGELFF.

This clonotype was detected only a few times. The chain has TRBV4-1 and TRBJ2-4; TRBD2 matches 11 bases. V shed 2 bases and J 0 bases; nucleotides not matched to a gene: 15. CDR1 and CDR2 (germline): MGHRA, YSYEKL. The CDR3 sequence is 21 residues long. The CDR3 reads CASSQRGTSGGPTLAKNIQYF. The DNA for the CDR3 is TGCGCCAGCAGCCAACGAGGCACTAGCGGGGGTCCAACCTTAGCCAAAAACATTCAGTACTTC.

V and J are TRBV3-1 and TRBJ2-1; a possible D gene is TRBD2 (5 bases). Trimming cost V 6 bases and J 0 bases, with 12 bases left between them. The CDR3 contains 15 residues. Germline V gene lookup returns CDR1 LGHDT and CDR2 YNNKEL (reference sequence). CDR3 protein: CASSRAVSSYNEQFF. CDR3 in DNA: TGTGCCAGCAGTCGAGCGGTTAGCTCCTACAATGAGCAGTTCTTC.

Comments on this clonotype: Germline is not matched at one junction end, which may reflect a read error. The V gene is TRBV7-9, the J gene TRBJ1-1; 7 bases match TRBD1. The CDR3 sequence is 15 residues long. Germline CDR1 SEHNR, CDR2 FQNEAQ (reference sequence). CDR3 region: CAGSLVLAGGTEAFF. The CDR3 region has the DNA TGTGCCGGCAGCTTAGTTCTGGCAGGGGGCACTGAAGCTTTCTTT.

This clonotype turned up a few times. The V gene is TRBV20-1, the J gene TRBJ2-3, with 8 bases fitting TRBD2. V lost 4 bases to trimming and J lost 5 bases; unmatched junction nucleotides: 11. This CDR3 region has 15 residues. Germline V CDR1 and CDR2: DFQATT, SNEGSKA (reference sequence). The CDR3: CSANRGLVSVDTQYF. CDR3 nucleotide sequence: TGCAGTGCTAATCGGGGACTAGTATCCGTAGATACGCAGTATTTT.

The chain uses TRBV3-1 and TRBJ2-3; 12 bases match TRBD2. V lost 5 bases, J lost 3 bases, and 15 bases stayed unmatched. The germline V gene has CDR1 LGHDT and CDR2 YNNKEL (reference sequence). This CDR3 spans 19 amino acids. DNA for the CDR3: TGTGCCAGCAGCGAAGGCCTAGCGGGAGGGCCGTATGGGACAGATACGCAGTATTTT. Residues: CASSEGLAGGPYGTDTQYF.

This CDR3 is CASSWMDPGDIQYF. DNA for the CDR3: TGTGCCAGTAGTTGGATGGACCCGGGGGACATTCAGTACTTC. This chain joins TRBV19 and TRBJ2-4; perhaps TRBD2 as D (6 bases). The germline gives CDR1 LNHDA, CDR2 SQIVND (reference sequence). V was pared by 5 bases and J by 8 bases, with 16 bases between. The CDR3 extends over 14 amino acids.

This clonotype has more than one count but fewer than ten. This chain connects TRBV18 to TRBJ1-1, with D perhaps TRBD1 (5 bases). V was shortened by 2 bases and J by 1 base, with 14 bases between the two germline ends. The CDR3 contains 16 residues. Germline V CDR1 and CDR2: KGHSH, LQKENI. DNA for the CDR3: TGTGCCAGCTCACCAATGAAGGGGATTGCGAACACTGAAGCTTTCTTT. Translated, it gives CASSPMKGIANTEAFF.

This clonotype was observed at least ten times. One end of the junction varies from germline; a read error may be responsible. The DNA for the CDR3 is TGTGCCAGCAGTGGACGATCCTCCTACGAGCAGTACTTC. Protein product: CASSGRSSYEQYF. V is TRBV10-2 and J is TRBJ2-7; unclear D gene. The CDR3 length is 13 residues. CDR1 is WSHSY and CDR2 is SAAADI in the germline V gene.

This clonotype has a count of ten or more. The rearrangement uses TRBV4-2 and TRBJ2-3; D unclear. In germline, CDR1 is LGHNA, CDR2 YNFKEQ. Between the trimmed V and J ends, which lost 4 bases and 3 bases, there was a span of 5 bases. The CDR3 is 12 residues long. The CDR3 is CASSRKTDTQYF. CDR3 in DNA: TGTGCCAGCAGCCGCAAGACAGATACGCAGTATTTT.

This clonotype turned up a few times. This sequence joins TRBV5-1 and TRBJ2-7; 8 bases line up with TRBD1. The J segment lost 2 bases and the V segment lost 0 bases, leaving 4 bases of the junction unmatched. The germline CDR1 and CDR2 sequences are SGHRS and YFSETQ. The CDR3 has 15 amino acids. CDR3 sequence reads: CASSLASTGAYEQYF. The CDR3, as DNA: TGCGCCAGCAGCTTGGCCTCGACAGGGGCCTACGAGCAGTACTTC.

This clonotype showed up many times. V gene TRBV4-2 combines with J gene TRBJ2-1, with unresolved D. The V gene's germline CDR1 is LGHNA and CDR2 YNFKEQ. The CDR3 has 14 amino acids. The V and J ends lost 0 bases and 0 bases respectively, with 3 bases between them. The CDR3 spells CASSQEGSYNEQFF. CDR3 in DNA: TGTGCCAGCAGCCAAGAGGGCTCCTACAATGAGCAGTTCTTC.

This clonotype has more than one count but fewer than ten. The chain combines TRBV24-1 with TRBJ1-1, with D tentatively TRBD1 (5 bases). The CDR3 is made up of 11 amino acids. V lost 7 bases and J 7 bases, leaving 9 bases between the germline ends. CDR1 and CDR2 from the germline V gene are KGHDR and SFDVKD. In DNA, the CDR3 is TGTGCCACCAGATCAGGGTATGAAGCTTTCTTT. Its protein is CATRSGYEAFF.

The sample holds a few counts of this clonotype. The chain carries TRBV7-9 and TRBJ2-1; D unresolved. Trimming cost V 1 base and J 7 bases, with 17 bases left between them. The CDR3 spans 16 residues. Looked up from germline, CDR1 is SEHNR and CDR2 is FQNEAQ (reference sequence). The CDR3 sequence is CASSLEPSLHSNEQFF. In DNA, the CDR3 is TGTGCCAGCAGCTTAGAACCTTCGCTCCACTCTAATGAGCAGTTCTTC.

This clonotype came up a few times. The rearrangement joins TRBV20-1 to TRBJ1-3; 9 positions agree with TRBD1. The CDR3 runs 14 residues. Trimming at V came to 0 bases and at J to 8 bases, leaving 5 bases not matched to a gene. The V gene's germline CDR1 is DFQATT and CDR2 SNEGSKA (reference sequence). This CDR3 is CSAREGQGVHTIYF. The CDR3 DNA follows: TGCAGTGCTAGAGAGGGACAGGGTGTACACACCATATATTTT.

A few counts support this clonotype. J is TRBJ1-1 and V is TRBV12-3 or TRBV12-4; possibly TRBD1 for D (5 bases). Trimming pared 3 bases from V and 4 bases from J, leaving 12 bases between. CDR3 size: 14 residues. The CDR3 here is CASSFRGGVTEAFF. CDR3 in DNA: TGTGCCAGCAGTTTCCGGGGGGGAGTCACTGAAGCTTTCTTT.

The CDR3 reads CASSEWGGGEQYF. The CDR3 DNA reads as TGTGCCAGCAGTGAATGGGGGGGGGGCGAGCAGTACTTC. The chain couples TRBV6-1 to TRBJ2-7; 7 nucleotides align to TRBD2. CDR1 and CDR2 from the germline V gene are MNHNS and SASEGT. The CDR3 runs to 13 residues. With 2 bases clipped from V and 6 bases from J, the junction kept 4 bases outside the gene matches.

The chain carries TRBV20-1 and TRBJ1-5, with D hard to call. The CDR3 runs 12 residues. Trimming pared 5 bases from V and 6 bases from J, leaving 11 bases between. From germline, CDR1 is DFQATT and CDR2 SNEGSKA (reference sequence). CDR3 sequence: CSAGRAAQPQHF. For the CDR3, the DNA is TGCAGTGCTGGACGGGCTGCTCAGCCCCAGCATTTT.

The sample holds a few counts of this clonotype. The chain uses TRBV7-2 and TRBJ2-6, with D perhaps matching TRBD1 or TRBD2 (5 bases each). The germline gives CDR1 SGHTA, CDR2 FQGNSA. V was trimmed by 1 base and J by 1 base, leaving 11 bases between them. The CDR3 extends over 17 amino acids. The CDR3: CASSLVPGTSGANVLTF. The DNA for the CDR3 is TGTGCCAGCAGCTTAGTCCCAGGGACGTCTGGGGCCAACGTCCTGACTTTC. The entire variable domain, with the rest obtained from reference TRBV7-2 and TRBJ2-6, is as follows: GAGVSQSPSNKVTEKGKDVELRCDPISGHTALYWYRQSLGQGLEFLIYFQGNSAPDKSGLPSDRFSAERTGGSVSTLTIQRTQQEDSAVYLCASSLVPGTSGANVLTFGAGSRLTVL.